This TCR beta chain came from a study of T-cell memory formation after mild COVID-19. Study-level background: TCR clusters largely stayed donor specific.

With constant-segment primers, 5'RACE yielded cDNA libraries of TCR alpha and TCR beta that carried sample barcodes and UMIs. TCRdb re-analysed the 5' RACE reads in MiXCR, keeping a single row per CDR3 protein. Found here are 100,000 or so distinct CDR3 sequences, around 10% of them singletons; the top ten hold approximately 40%. This CDR3 spans 15 amino acids. V lost 2 bases and J lost 0, with 8 bases in between. Study results and limitations: Clones contracting over day 15 to 85 were CD4/CD8 balanced, with later expanders leaning CD4+. CD4+ contracting clones lay mainly in CM and EM, CD8+ ones in EMRA.

Concerning this clonotype: Its target is not known.

The chain is built from TRBV12-3 or TRBV12-4 and TRBJ1-5; D is unclear. The TCR was taken from a man between 18 and 29 years old who had mild COVID-19 (a few samples of this study predate the infection). Cell type and time point are not known. Sequencing input: PBMCs or a T cell subset sorted from them (not recorded which). The CDR3 region is CASSLYSDSNQPQHF. The DNA of the CDR3 is TGTGCCAGCAGTTTATACAGCGATAGCAATCAGCCCCAGCATTTT.